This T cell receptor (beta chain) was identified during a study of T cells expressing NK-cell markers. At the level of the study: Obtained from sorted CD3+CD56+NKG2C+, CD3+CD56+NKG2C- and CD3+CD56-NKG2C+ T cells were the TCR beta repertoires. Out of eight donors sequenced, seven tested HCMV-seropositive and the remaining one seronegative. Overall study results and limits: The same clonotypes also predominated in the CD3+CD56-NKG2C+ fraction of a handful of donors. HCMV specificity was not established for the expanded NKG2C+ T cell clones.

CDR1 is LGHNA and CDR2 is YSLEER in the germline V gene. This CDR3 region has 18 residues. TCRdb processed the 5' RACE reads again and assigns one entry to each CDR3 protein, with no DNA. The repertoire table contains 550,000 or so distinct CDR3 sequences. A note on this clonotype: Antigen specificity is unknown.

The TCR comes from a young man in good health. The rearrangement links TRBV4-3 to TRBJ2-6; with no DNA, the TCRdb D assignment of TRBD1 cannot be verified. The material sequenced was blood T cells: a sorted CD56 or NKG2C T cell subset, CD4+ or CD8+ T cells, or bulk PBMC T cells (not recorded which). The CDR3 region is CASSTRDRYSSGANVLTF.